One and the same sample provided the 3 T cell receptor beta chains below, sequenced in a study of beta chain features in type 1 diabetes. Expressed TCRB transcripts got sequenced, as all isolated RNA was reverse transcribed. TCRdb's table, derived via immunoSEQ multiplex PCR, lists solely in-frame clones and lacks some. The sample lists about 660,000 clones, roughly an eighth occurring once. These receptors have no known antigen. Whole-study findings and limits: A moderate, significant TCRB CDR3 shortening appeared in type 1 diabetes across four CD4+ subsets.

Sequenced material: naive CD4+ T cells from blood. The origin of the receptors is a man aged 18 to 29 with type 1 diabetes.

The J gene is TRBJ2-5, the V gene TRBV9; a weak D match, TRBD2 (5 bases). Trimming cost V 4 bases and J 0 bases, with 13 bases left between them. CDR1 SGDLS and CDR2 YYNGEE come from the germline V gene. This CDR3 spans 15 amino acids. CDR3 nucleotides: TGTGCCAGCAGCCAGAAGCGGACCCACCAAGAGACCCAGTACTTC. This encodes CASSQKRTHQETQYF.

V gene TRBV15 combines with J gene TRBJ1-5; the D gene is possibly TRBD1 (6 bases). Germline V gene sequence: CDR1 LNHNV, CDR2 YYDKDF (reference sequence). Deletions cut 0 bases from V and 7 bases from J, with 10 bases between. The CDR3 contains 14 residues. The CDR3 coding sequence is TGTGCCACCAGCAGAGATCTGGGGGGCCAGCCCCAGCATTTT. Its protein is CATSRDLGGQPQHF.

This clone was observed a handful of times. The rearrangement uses TRBV30 and TRBJ1-1; weak D call: TRBD1 (5 bases). The germline CDR1 and CDR2 sequences are GTSNPN and SVGIG (reference sequence). The V and J ends lost 1 base and 3 bases respectively, with 12 bases between them. CDR3 length: 14 residues. CDR3 in DNA: TGTGCCTGGAGTGCCGACTTGGGGGACACTGAAGCTTTCTTT. Translated, it gives CAWSADLGDTEAFF.